This TCR beta chain was sequenced for a study of T cells in Graves' hyperthyroidism and ophthalmopathy. This clonotype has at least ten counts. The CDR3 sequence is 11 residues long. The V gene lost 2 bases and the J gene lost 3 bases, with 5 bases spanning the gap. In germline, CDR1 is DFQATT, CDR2 SNEGSKA (reference sequence). From RNA transcripts, TCR beta CDR3 regions were amplified. When the TCR CDR3 underwent first-round RT-PCR, the HTBI primer set was used. In TCRdb, the multiplex PCR reads were re-called with MiXCR into one record per CDR3 protein. There are around 800,000 distinct CDR3 sequences in the sample; approximately 40% occur only once, and about 8.9% lies in the top ten.

This receptor was taken from a man between 18 and 35 years old with Graves' hyperthyroidism. The sequenced material came from blood. J is TRBJ2-7 and V is TRBV20-1; D unclear. Here the CDR3 reads CSARFNYEQYF. DNA of the CDR3: TGCAGTGCTAGATTTAACTACGAGCAGTACTTC.